This is a list of T cell receptor beta chains from one sample in a study of T cell repertoires in cytomegalovirus infection. TCRdb re-called the reads through MiXCR, storing one row per CDR3 protein. Altogether about 100,000 distinct CDR3 sequences are present, over 40% being singletons, with the ten largest covering approximately 69%. No antigen has been identified for these receptors. The input for sequencing was CD8+ T cells from cultured PBMCs, taken from culture after CMV antigen stimulation. These receptors originate from a human donor in good health (CMV status not recorded). Some clones in this sample may be carry-over from other donors' samples. CDR3s include the opening cysteine and the closing phenylalanine or tryptophan. Fields, in order: CDR3 protein, CDR3 DNA, J gene, V gene, clone size, D gene. D genes are given only for firm matches. For some rows the clone size is stated as once, few or many, or as a class when expanded; others skip it.

cdr3_aa: CASQAEMIGELFF
cdr3_nt: TGTGCCAGCCAAGCGGAGATGATCGGGGAGCTGTTTTTT
j_call: TRBJ2-2
v_call: TRBV12-3/TRBV12-4
clone_size: few
d_call: .

cdr3_aa: CATGSGDRTDTQYF
cdr3_nt: TGTGCCACCGGGAGCGGGGATCGCACAGATACGCAGTATTTT
j_call: TRBJ2-3
v_call: TRBV15
clone_size: .
d_call: TRBD2

cdr3_aa: CASSPSPVSSRGGELFF
cdr3_nt: TGTGCCAGCAGCCCTAGCCCTGTGAGCTCCCGCGGCGGGGAGCTGTTTTTT
j_call: TRBJ2-2
v_call: TRBV7-6
clone_size: .
d_call: .

cdr3_aa: CASSQEGAQYF
cdr3_nt: TGCGCCAGCAGCCAAGAGGGAGCGCAGTACTTC
j_call: TRBJ2-7
v_call: TRBV4-1
clone_size: .
d_call: .

cdr3_aa: CASSSGQGHNEQFF
cdr3_nt: TGTGCCAGCAGCTCGGGACAGGGGCACAATGAGCAGTTCTTC
j_call: TRBJ2-1
v_call: TRBV7-6
clone_size: .
d_call: TRBD1

cdr3_aa: CASSPKWTGDSPLHF
cdr3_nt: TGTGCCAGCAGCCCCAAATGGACAGGAGATTCACCCCTCCACTTT
j_call: TRBJ1-6
v_call: TRBV7-9
clone_size: .
d_call: TRBD1

cdr3_aa: CASSIRGAHNQPQHF
cdr3_nt: TGTGCCAGTAGTATAAGAGGGGCCCACAATCAGCCCCAGCATTTT
j_call: TRBJ1-5
v_call: TRBV19
clone_size: few
d_call: .

cdr3_aa: CASSIGQGQIEAFF
cdr3_nt: TGTGCCAGTAGTATAGGGCAGGGACAAATTGAAGCTTTCTTT
j_call: TRBJ1-1
v_call: TRBV19
clone_size: .
d_call: .

cdr3_aa: CASSFQGGYGYTF
cdr3_nt: TGTGCCAGCAGCTTTCAGGGAGGCTATGGCTACACCTTC
j_call: TRBJ1-2
v_call: TRBV11-2
clone_size: once
d_call: .

cdr3_aa: CASSPEEGGTDTQYF
cdr3_nt: TGTGCCAGCAGCCCAGAGGAGGGGGGCACAGATACGCAGTATTTT
j_call: TRBJ2-3
v_call: TRBV7-8
clone_size: few
d_call: .

cdr3_aa: CASSQFRLRGETQYF
cdr3_nt: TGTGCCAGCAGTCAGTTTCGACTCCGGGGAGAGACCCAGTACTTC
j_call: TRBJ2-5
v_call: TRBV6-1
clone_size: few
d_call: .

cdr3_aa: CASSLQHSGNTIYF
cdr3_nt: TGTGCCAGCAGCTTACAGCACTCTGGAAACACCATATATTTT
j_call: TRBJ1-3
v_call: TRBV7-9
clone_size: few
d_call: .

cdr3_aa: CASSLSTSGGANEQFF
cdr3_nt: TGTGCCAGCAGCTTATCGACTAGCGGGGGGGCTAATGAGCAGTTCTTC
j_call: TRBJ2-1
v_call: TRBV7-6
clone_size: few
d_call: TRBD2

cdr3_aa: CASSFGQGAGGYTF
cdr3_nt: TGTGCCAGCAGTTTTGGACAGGGCGCGGGTGGCTACACCTTC
j_call: TRBJ1-2
v_call: TRBV12-3/TRBV12-4
clone_size: .
d_call: TRBD1

cdr3_aa: CASSPSGLNSYNEQFF
cdr3_nt: TGTGCCAGTAGTCCGTCGGGACTGAACTCCTACAATGAGCAGTTCTTC
j_call: TRBJ2-1
v_call: TRBV19
clone_size: .
d_call: .

cdr3_aa: CSASLNTEAFF
cdr3_nt: TGCAGTGCTAGTTTGAACACTGAAGCTTTCTTT
j_call: TRBJ1-1
v_call: TRBV20-1
clone_size: once
d_call: .

cdr3_aa: CASSQGQNYGYTF
cdr3_nt: TGTGCCAGCAGCCAGGGGCAGAACTATGGCTACACCTTC
j_call: TRBJ1-2
v_call: TRBV3-1
clone_size: .
d_call: .

cdr3_aa: CASTSWDALNEQFF
cdr3_nt: TGTGCCAGCACGTCCTGGGACGCCTTAAATGAGCAGTTCTTC
j_call: TRBJ2-1
v_call: TRBV7-6
clone_size: .
d_call: .

cdr3_aa: CASRRRSSYEQYF
cdr3_nt: TGTGCCAGCAGAAGACGGAGCTCCTACGAGCAGTACTTC
j_call: TRBJ2-7
v_call: TRBV6-4
clone_size: once
d_call: .

cdr3_aa: CASSLASSYEQYF
cdr3_nt: TGTGCCAGCAGCTTAGCTTCCTCCTACGAGCAGTACTTC
j_call: TRBJ2-7
v_call: TRBV7-6
clone_size: few
d_call: .

cdr3_aa: CASSLEETGVVWGYTF
cdr3_nt: TGTGCCAGCAGTTTAGAAGAGACAGGGGTAGTGTGGGGCTACACCTTC
j_call: TRBJ1-2
v_call: TRBV12-3/TRBV12-4
clone_size: .
d_call: TRBD1

cdr3_aa: CASSPLGESDGYTF
cdr3_nt: TGTGCCAGCTCACCACTCGGGGAATCGGATGGCTACACCTTC
j_call: TRBJ1-2
v_call: TRBV18
clone_size: few
d_call: .

cdr3_aa: CASSLERGLETQYF
cdr3_nt: TGTGCCAGCAGCTTGGAGAGGGGGCTGGAGACCCAGTACTTC
j_call: TRBJ2-5
v_call: TRBV5-4
clone_size: .
d_call: TRBD1

cdr3_aa: CASSIAINNEQFF
cdr3_nt: TGTGCCAGTAGTATTGCGATTAACAATGAGCAGTTCTTC
j_call: TRBJ2-1
v_call: TRBV19
clone_size: .
d_call: .

cdr3_aa: CASSIGGQTYEQYF
cdr3_nt: TGTGCCAGTAGTATCGGGGGACAGACCTACGAGCAGTACTTC
j_call: TRBJ2-7
v_call: TRBV19
clone_size: few
d_call: .

cdr3_aa: CASSMTGINSPLHF
cdr3_nt: TGTGCCAGTAGTATGACAGGGATTAATTCACCCCTCCACTTT
j_call: TRBJ1-6
v_call: TRBV19
clone_size: .
d_call: TRBD1

cdr3_aa: CSAREWGKRNEQYF
cdr3_nt: TGCAGTGCTAGAGAGTGGGGGAAGAGGAACGAGCAGTACTTC
j_call: TRBJ2-7
v_call: TRBV20-1
clone_size: .
d_call: .

cdr3_aa: CAWTPLGEQNEAFF
cdr3_nt: TGTGCCTGGACGCCCCTTGGGGAGCAGAATGAAGCTTTCTTT
j_call: TRBJ1-1
v_call: TRBV30
clone_size: .
d_call: .

cdr3_aa: CASRASSPRNEQFF
cdr3_nt: TGTGCCAGCAGGGCCTCCTCTCCCCGCAATGAGCAGTTCTTC
j_call: TRBJ2-1
v_call: TRBV7-4
clone_size: .
d_call: .

cdr3_aa: CASSAGLAGAPSTDTQYF
cdr3_nt: TGTGCCAGCAGCGCCGGACTAGCGGGGGCCCCCAGCACAGATACGCAGTATTTT
j_call: TRBJ2-3
v_call: TRBV7-8
clone_size: .
d_call: TRBD2

cdr3_aa: CASTRDSGANVLTF
cdr3_nt: TGTGCCAGCACTCGGGACTCTGGGGCCAACGTCCTGACTTTC
j_call: TRBJ2-6
v_call: TRBV2
clone_size: few
d_call: .

cdr3_aa: CASSGTGGVSTGELFF
cdr3_nt: TGTGCCAGCAGTGGGACAGGGGGCGTCAGCACCGGGGAGCTGTTTTTT
j_call: TRBJ2-2
v_call: TRBV12-3/TRBV12-4
clone_size: many
d_call: TRBD1

cdr3_aa: CASSLDVGSYEQYF
cdr3_nt: TGTGCCAGCAGCTTAGATGTAGGGTCCTACGAGCAGTACTTC
j_call: TRBJ2-7
v_call: TRBV7-8
clone_size: few
d_call: .

cdr3_aa: CSARRASGPYEQYF
cdr3_nt: TGCAGTGCTAGGAGGGCTAGCGGCCCCTACGAGCAGTACTTC
j_call: TRBJ2-7
v_call: TRBV20-1
clone_size: once
d_call: TRBD2

cdr3_aa: CASSFAENYGYTF
cdr3_nt: TGTGCCAGCAGTTTTGCAGAGAACTATGGCTACACCTTC
j_call: TRBJ1-2
v_call: TRBV12-3/TRBV12-4
clone_size: .
d_call: .

cdr3_aa: CASSKGDSGANVLTF
cdr3_nt: TGTGCCAGCAGCAAAGGGGACAGTGGGGCCAACGTCCTGACTTTC
j_call: TRBJ2-6
v_call: TRBV2
clone_size: .
d_call: TRBD1

cdr3_aa: CASSPVLSSYEQYF
cdr3_nt: TGTGCCAGCAGCCCAGTCTTGAGCTCCTACGAGCAGTACTTC
j_call: TRBJ2-7
v_call: TRBV7-4
clone_size: .
d_call: .

cdr3_aa: CASDRQDRYNEQFF
cdr3_nt: TGTGCCAGCGACAGACAGGACCGCTACAATGAGCAGTTCTTC
j_call: TRBJ2-1
v_call: TRBV7-3
clone_size: .
d_call: .

cdr3_aa: CATSTSYSSYNEQFF
cdr3_nt: TGTGCCACTAGTACCTCATACAGCTCCTACAATGAGCAGTTCTTC
j_call: TRBJ2-1
v_call: TRBV19
clone_size: .
d_call: .

cdr3_aa: CASSLVGQGWETQYF
cdr3_nt: TGTGCCAGCAGCTTAGTGGGACAGGGTTGGGAGACCCAGTACTTC
j_call: TRBJ2-5
v_call: TRBV7-2
clone_size: many
d_call: TRBD1